The 6 T cell receptor beta chains presented below share a single source sample, sequenced in a study of PD-L1 blockade in urothelial cancer. Time point: pretreatment peripheral blood. Method: immunoSEQ multiplex PCR; TCRdb's copy keeps in-frame clones and lacks some. The data contain around 60,000 clones, 81% of them singletons. The sequencing here drew on PBMCs, taken around atezolizumab (anti-PD-L1) treatment. Source of these receptors: a man between 65 and 80 years old with urothelial cancer.

The rearrangement joins TRBV5-4 to TRBJ1-2; D call uncertain. The CDR3 is 15 residues long. Trimming removed 2 bases at V and 2 bases at J, with 13 bases between. CDR1 is SGHNT, CDR2 YYREEE, per germline (reference sequence). Here the CDR3 DNA reads TGTGCCAGCAGCTTAAGTCCCGGAGGGAACTATGGCTACACCTTC. It encodes CASSLSPGGNYGYTF. Drawing the rest from reference TRBV5-4 and TRBJ1-2, the complete variable domain is ETGVTQSPTHLIKTRGQQVTLRCSSQSGHNTVSWYQQALGQGPQFIFQYYREEENGRGNFPPRFSGLQFPNYSSELNVNALELDDSALYLCASSLSPGGNYGYTFGSGTRLTVV.

This rearrangement joins TRBV6-6 to TRBJ1-1; the D gene is possibly TRBD1 (5 bases). CDR3 size: 16 residues. CDR1 MNHNY and CDR2 SVGAGI come from the germline V gene (reference sequence). V lost 6 bases and J lost 1, with 18 bases in between. CDR3 sequence (DNA): TGTGCCAGCAGCAGAGTTGGAGGGGCCTCGAACACTGAAGCTTTCTTT. Amino acids: CASSRVGGASNTEAFF.

The chain carries TRBV18 and TRBJ2-3, with 13 nucleotides matching TRBD2. CDR1 and CDR2 from the germline V gene are KGHSH and LQKENI. Trimming took 3 bases from V and 1 from J; bases not matched to a gene: 4. This CDR3 is 17 amino acids long. The CDR3 reads CASSPGTSGIGTDTQYF. The CDR3 nucleotides read TGTGCCAGCTCACCGGGGACTAGCGGGATAGGCACAGATACGCAGTATTTT.

The chain uses TRBV5-1 and TRBJ2-3; 8 bases fit TRBD1. This CDR3 is 14 amino acids long. Germline CDR1 and CDR2: SGHRS and YFSETQ. Losses at the gene ends were 0 bases for V and 5 bases for J; bases not matched to a gene: 2. The CDR3 DNA reads TGCGCCAGCAGCTTGGAACAGGGGGAAGATACGCAGTATTTT. Protein: CASSLEQGEDTQYF.

About this clone itself: A junction end diverges from the germline sequence, so it may reflect a read error. This CDR3 is CASSPFAGDSGGRQNF. In nucleotides, the CDR3 is TGTGCCAGCTCACCATTCGCAGGGGATTCTGGCGGCCGGCAAAACTTC. The rearrangement links TRBV18 to TRBJ1-2, with a possible D match to TRBD1 (6 bases). CDR1 and CDR2 from the germline V gene are KGHSH and LQKENI. CDR3 length: 16 amino acids.

The chain recombines TRBV5-4 with TRBJ2-4; 16 positions match TRBD2. CDR1 and CDR2 from the germline V gene are SGHNT and YYREEE (reference sequence). V dropped 4 bases and J dropped 3; count of bases not matched to a gene: 10. This CDR3 has 19 residues. CDR3 loop: CASSPGTSGRARVKNIQYF. The CDR3 nucleotides are TGTGCCAGCAGCCCTGGGACTAGCGGGAGGGCCAGGGTCAAAAACATTCAGTACTTC. The variable domain in full, completed from reference TRBV5-4 and TRBJ2-4, reads ETGVTQSPTHLIKTRGQQVTLRCSSQSGHNTVSWYQQALGQGPQFIFQYYREEENGRGNFPPRFSGLQFPNYSSELNVNALELDDSALYLCASSPGTSGRARVKNIQYFGAGTRLSVL.